This record looks at one TCR beta chain sequence and its context. This sample was taken from a study of CD8 T cells in Susac syndrome. An amount of RNA that ranged from roughly 0.45 to 1 ug was reverse transcribed with random hexamers. The TCR beta CDR3 was amplified by immunoSEQ multiplex PCR across 54 Vbeta, 13 Jbeta. TCRdb itself ran the immunoSEQ multiplex PCR reads through MiXCR, one entry per CDR3 protein. Of 95,000 or so distinct CDR3 sequences listed, 90% to 95% were seen once; the top ten hold 0.25% to 0.4%. Germline V gene data show CDR1 as MNHNY and CDR2 as SVGAGI (reference sequence). CDR3 length equals 14 residues. The V gene lost 7 bases and the J gene lost 0 bases, with 9 bases spanning the gap.

Sample: CD8+ T cells from PBMCs. The chain employs TRBV6-6 and TRBJ1-4; D gene uncertain. This TCR was recovered from a human donor in good health. The CDR3 nucleotides read TGTGCCAGCACGGACTCGGCAACTAATGAAAAACTGTTTTTT. Translation gives CASTDSATNEKLFF.